Shown below are 22 T cell receptor beta chains from a single sample sequenced in a study of T cell changes during pregnancy in multiple sclerosis. This table comes from immunoSEQ multiplex PCR, and its TCRdb copy is limited to in-frame clones, with some not included. The data show more than 15,000 clones, 88% seen once. Here the sequenced sample was CD4+ T cells from peripheral blood mononuclear cells, taken in the first trimester of pregnancy. These receptor sequences come from a female donor in good health, enrolled as a control in a pregnancy study.

This clone showed up just a few times. The chain employs TRBV28 and TRBJ1-2; D call uncertain. The germline V gene has CDR1 MDHEN and CDR2 SYDVKM. The CDR3 runs to 14 residues. V lost 3 bases to trimming and J lost 4 bases, with 12 bases between them. For the CDR3, the DNA is TGTGCCAGCAGTTTTGCGCCAGGCGTCTATGGCTACACCTTC. This gives the protein CASSFAPGVYGYTF.

V is TRBV5-6 and J is TRBJ1-1; D might be TRBD1 (6 bases). Deletions cut 10 bases from V and 8 bases from J, with 15 bases between. Germline V gene sequence: CDR1 SGHDT, CDR2 YYEEEE. This CDR3 comprises 11 residues. Here the CDR3 reads CASGGEGEAFF. The CDR3 DNA reads TGTGCCTCGGGGGGCGAAGGGGAAGCTTTCTTT.

The V and J genes are TRBV6-5 and TRBJ1-4, with D unresolved. CDR1 and CDR2 (germline): MNHEY, SVGAGI. The CDR3 contains 14 residues. Trimming cost V 2 bases and J 5 bases, with 9 bases left between them. The CDR3 loop is CASSYQQSNEKLFF. The CDR3 nucleotides are TGTGCCAGCAGTTACCAACAGAGCAATGAAAAACTGTTTTTT.

This sequence joins TRBV29-1 and TRBJ1-5, with D perhaps TRBD1 (6 bases). The CDR3 is 14 residues long. Per the germline V gene, CDR1 is SQVTM and CDR2 is ANQGSEA. V was pared by 7 bases and J by 0 bases, with 13 bases between. The CDR3: CSGGEGDSNQPQHF. The CDR3 nucleotides read TGCAGCGGGGGGGAGGGGGATAGCAATCAGCCCCAGCATTTT.

CDR3 coding DNA: TGTGCCAGTAGTAAGACAGTGAGCATTCAGTACTTC. Amino acid sequence: CASSKTVSIQYF. The chain employs TRBV19 and TRBJ2-4; maybe TRBD1 (5 bases). V lost 4 bases and J 9 bases, leaving 10 bases between the germline ends. The germline gives CDR1 LNHDA, CDR2 SQIVND (reference sequence). The CDR3 spans 12 residues.

V is TRBV19 and J is TRBJ2-7, with 7 bases that match TRBD2. The CDR3 loop spans 12 amino acids. Germline lookup yields CDR1 LNHDA and CDR2 SQIVND (reference sequence). V shed 3 bases and J 5 bases; nucleotides not matched to a gene: 1. Here the CDR3 reads CASSIGGDEQYF. CDR3 bases: TGTGCCAGTAGTATTGGGGGGGACGAGCAGTACTTC.

The chain couples TRBV14 to TRBJ2-1, with 7 bases fitting TRBD1. Germline-derived CDR1 and CDR2 are SGHDN and FVKESK. V lost 0 bases, J lost 7 bases, and 6 bases stayed unmatched. The CDR3 is 15 residues long. The CDR3 DNA follows: TGTGCCAGCAGCCAAGAGAGAGGGGGCTTAAATGAGCAGTTCTTC. Translation: CASSQERGGLNEQFF.

The J gene is TRBJ2-1, the V gene TRBV9; the match to TRBD2 covers 16 bases. The CDR3 has 18 amino acids. Trimming took 3 bases from V and 9 from J; bases not matched to a gene: 12. Germline values: CDR1 SGDLS, CDR2 YYNGEE. The CDR3: CASSEVPGLAGGLGEQFF. The CDR3 DNA is TGTGCCAGCAGCGAGGTCCCGGGACTAGCGGGGGGGCTGGGTGAGCAGTTCTTC.

This chain joins TRBV30 and TRBJ2-5, with D perhaps TRBD2 (6 bases). Per the germline V gene, CDR1 is GTSNPN and CDR2 is SVGIG (reference sequence). The CDR3 contains 16 residues. The V and J ends lost 0 bases and 1 base respectively, with 15 bases between them. CDR3 sequence reads: CAWSVLSSGGQETQYF. The CDR3 nucleotides are TGTGCCTGGAGTGTACTCTCCTCCGGGGGCCAAGAGACCCAGTACTTC.

The J gene is TRBJ2-3, the V gene TRBV7-2; 12 positions agree with TRBD2. Germline CDR1 is SGHTA and CDR2 is FQGNSA. CDR3 size: 16 residues. Trimming cost V 4 bases and J 5 bases; bases outside gene matches: 7. In DNA form, the CDR3 reads TGTGCCAGCAGCTCCCGACTAGCGGGAGCTGGAGATACGCAGTATTTT. Translating gives CASSSRLAGAGDTQYF.

V and J are TRBV30 and TRBJ1-2; D gene uncertain. Looked up from germline, CDR1 is GTSNPN and CDR2 is SVGIG (reference sequence). This CDR3 spans 12 amino acids. V gave up 0 bases and J gave up 3 bases, with 5 bases separating them. CDR3: CAWSVTDYGYTF. The CDR3 DNA sequence: TGTGCCTGGAGTGTAACAGACTATGGCTACACCTTC.

The chain uses TRBV7-2 and TRBJ2-5; 10 bases are a match to TRBD2. This CDR3 spans 13 amino acids. V lost 5 bases, J lost 13 bases, and 10 bases stayed unmatched. Per germline, CDR1 SGHTA and CDR2 FQGNSA. The CDR3 region is CASSQLAGEVAYF. As DNA, the CDR3 is TGTGCCAGCAGCCAGCTAGCGGGGGAGGTAGCGTACTTC.

DNA for the CDR3: TGTGCCAGCAGCTTACCCTCGACAGGGGTGATCAGTCGGCCCCAGCATTTT. It specifies CASSLPSTGVISRPQHF. The V gene is TRBV7-2, the J gene TRBJ1-5; TRBD1 aligns across 8 bases. J was trimmed by 9 bases and V by 2 bases; bases with no gene match: 15. CDR3 length equals 17 residues. CDR1 and CDR2 from the germline V gene are SGHTA and FQGNSA.

This rearrangement joins TRBV9 to TRBJ2-2, with TRBD1 as a possible D gene (5 bases). The V end was cut by 2 bases, the J end by 6 bases, with 14 bases between. The CDR3 has 15 amino acids. Germline V gene sequence: CDR1 SGDLS, CDR2 YYNGEE. CDR3 DNA sequence: TGTGCCAGCAGCGTCCATCTTCAGGGCGCCGGGGAGCTGTTTTTT. Its protein product is CASSVHLQGAGELFF.

This clone came up once. The V and J genes are TRBV10-1 and TRBJ2-7; 10 bases agree with TRBD2. The CDR3 is 16 amino acids. The V gene's germline CDR1 is WNHNN and CDR2 SYGVQD (reference sequence). V lost 6 bases to trimming and J lost 1 base; unmatched junction nucleotides: 9. CDR3 residues: CASSDRLAGDSYEQYF. CDR3 DNA sequence: TGCGCCAGCAGCGACCGGCTAGCGGGGGATTCCTACGAGCAGTACTTC.

In this sample, this clone turned up once. The J gene is TRBJ2-2, the V gene TRBV30, with D unresolved. The CDR3 sequence is 16 residues long. Between the trimmed V and J ends, which lost 7 bases and 2 bases, there was a span of 20 bases. Germline CDR1 and CDR2: GTSNPN and SVGIG (reference sequence). CDR3 region: CASPRHNRINTGELFF. In DNA, the CDR3 is TGTGCCTCACCACGACACAATCGGATAAACACCGGGGAGCTGTTTTTT. Variable domain in full (rest from reference TRBV30 and TRBJ2-2): SQTIHQWPATLVQPVGSPLSLECTVEGTSNPNLYWYRQAAGRGLQLLFYSVGIGQISSEVPQNLSASRPQDRQFILSSKKLLLSDSGFYLCASPRHNRINTGELFFGEGSRLTVL.

The rearrangement joins TRBV28 to TRBJ1-5; D is perhaps TRBD1 (6 bases). The CDR3 is 15 residues long. CDR1 and CDR2 from the germline V gene are MDHEN and SYDVKM. Deletions cut 2 bases from V and 7 bases from J, with 15 bases between. Here the CDR3 reads CASSLGRGAGQPQHF. The CDR3 coding sequence is TGTGCCAGCAGTTTAGGCAGGGGAGCGGGACAGCCCCAGCATTTT.

On this clone itself: Within the sample, other DNA sequences also encode this same CDR3. The chain employs TRBV30 and TRBJ2-7; a possible D gene is TRBD1 (6 bases). Per germline, CDR1 GTSNPN and CDR2 SVGIG (reference sequence). The CDR3 covers 12 residues. V was clipped by 4 bases and J by 2 bases, with 9 bases between them. For the CDR3, the DNA is TGTGCCTGGAAACAGGGAACCTACGAGCAGTACTTC. Its protein is CAWKQGTYEQYF.

CDR3 sequence reads: CASRLSRQGSEAFF. For the CDR3, the DNA is TGTGCCAGCAGACTGAGTAGGCAGGGCTCTGAAGCTTTCTTT. The rearrangement joins TRBV11-2 to TRBJ1-1; the D gene is possibly TRBD1 (5 bases). CDR3 length: 14 amino acids. Per germline, CDR1 SGHAT and CDR2 FQNNGV. V lost 6 bases, J lost 6 bases, and 17 bases lay in between.

V is TRBV7-2 and J is TRBJ2-7; D possibly corresponds to TRBD2 (5 bases). Germline assignment: CDR1 SGHTA and CDR2 FQGNSA. V lost 1 base and J lost 0, with 10 bases in between. CDR3 length: 15 residues. The CDR3 loop reads CASSLEPSSSYEQYF. For the CDR3, the DNA is TGTGCCAGCAGCTTAGAGCCTAGCAGCTCCTACGAGCAGTACTTC.

The chain links TRBV19 to TRBJ1-2; 8 positions agree with TRBD1. The CDR3 sequence is 17 residues long. V was pared by 6 bases and J by 0 bases, with 12 bases of the junction left unmatched. Germline assignment: CDR1 LNHDA and CDR2 SQIVND (reference sequence). CDR3 nucleotides: TGTGCCAGTAGAAGCCGGGACAGGAATCAAGCTAACTATGGCTACACCTTC. Translating gives CASRSRDRNQANYGYTF.

This clone was seen only a few times. V gene TRBV29-1 combines with J gene TRBJ2-1; TRBD1 matches at 9 bases. The CDR3 runs to 14 residues. The J segment lost 5 bases and the V segment lost 8 bases, leaving 10 bases of the junction unmatched. Germline V gene lookup returns CDR1 SQVTM and CDR2 ANQGSEA. The CDR3 coding sequence is TGCAGCTCGAATAACCGGGACAGGGACAATGAGCAGTTCTTC. Its protein is CSSNNRDRDNEQFF.